These 21 T cell receptor beta chains were sequenced from one sample in a study of blood T cell repertoires in COVID-19 (dated by TCRdb to 2018 to 2021). Receptor libraries were prepared by the immunoSEQ multiplex PCR assay. What TCRdb holds here is the immuneACCESS table cut down to in-frame rearrangements. Part of the clones is not present; checked against another copy, under half of the missing clones reflect an unresolved V gene, and the others are unexplained. The sample profile shows roughly 100,000 clones; 82% of them were found once. Of the sample, 15% to 20% falls within the top ten clones. The material sequenced was peripheral blood. All receptors come from a man older than 75 with acute or convalescent COVID-19.

V and J are TRBV18 and TRBJ2-4; 8 bases align to TRBD2. Germline-derived CDR1 and CDR2 are KGHSH and LQKENI. V was clipped by 3 bases and J by 6 bases; unmatched bases: 7. The CDR3 length is 15 residues. The CDR3 region is CASSPPGLGVNIQYF. CDR3 nucleotides: TGTGCCAGCTCACCCCCGGGACTAGGCGTAAACATTCAGTACTTC.

This clone was detected a few times. The J gene is TRBJ2-5, the V gene TRBV2, with a weak D call TRBD2 (6 bases). V lost 0 bases, J lost 1 base, and 15 bases lay in between. Germline V gene lookup returns CDR1 SNHLY and CDR2 FYNNEI. This CDR3 contains 17 residues. CDR3 sequence (DNA): TGTGCCAGCAGTGAAGCGCTTTCGGGACTGGGCCAAGAGACCCAGTACTTC. It translates to CASSEALSGLGQETQYF.

This chain uses TRBV24-1 with TRBJ2-3; D is perhaps TRBD1 (5 bases). Germline-derived CDR1 and CDR2 are KGHDR and SFDVKD. The V end was cut by 4 bases, the J end by 6 bases, with 16 bases between. This CDR3 region has 15 residues. The CDR3 sequence: CATSEEGAPRDTQYF. CDR3 nucleotides: TGTGCCACCAGTGAGGAAGGGGCTCCACGGGATACGCAGTATTTT.

The genes are TRBV5-1 and TRBJ2-7, with TRBD1 as a possible D gene (6 bases). Germline V gene lookup returns CDR1 SGHRS and CDR2 YFSETQ. The CDR3 extends over 15 amino acids. Trimming pared 4 bases from V and 1 base from J, leaving 15 bases between. CDR3 sequence reads: CASSPTRQASYEQYF. CDR3 DNA: TGCGCCAGCAGCCCGACGAGACAGGCTTCCTACGAGCAGTACTTC. Together with reference TRBV5-1 and TRBJ2-7, the CDR3 gives the full variable domain: KAGVTQTPRYLIKTRGQQVTLSCSPISGHRSVSWYQQTPGQGLQFLFEYFSETQRNKGNFPGRFSGRQFSNSRSEMNVSTLELGDSALYLCASSPTRQASYEQYFGPGTRLTVT.

V gene TRBV6-6 combines with J gene TRBJ1-5, with 10 nucleotides matching TRBD1. The V gene end was trimmed by 5 bases and the J gene end by 1 base; junction bases not matched to a gene: 2. The CDR3 contains 15 residues. CDR1 and CDR2 from the germline V gene are MNHNY and SVGAGI (reference sequence). For the CDR3, the DNA is TGTGCCAGCAGTCGACAGGGGGCAAGCAATCAGCCCCAGCATTTT. This codes for CASSRQGASNQPQHF.

This clone was seen a few times. The rearrangement links TRBV14 to TRBJ2-7; weak D call: TRBD1 (5 bases). CDR1 and CDR2 from the germline V gene are SGHDN and FVKESK. V lost 0 bases, J lost 6 bases, and 12 bases lay in between. The CDR3 has 14 amino acids. The CDR3 reads CASSQDLRQGEQYF. For the CDR3, the DNA is TGTGCCAGCAGCCAAGATCTTCGGCAGGGCGAGCAGTACTTC. Supplemented by reference TRBV14 and TRBJ2-7, the full variable domain reads EAGVTQFPSHSVIEKGQTVTLRCDPISGHDNLYWYRRVMGKEIKFLLHFVKESKQDESGMPNNRFLAERTGGTYSTLKVQPAELEDSGVYFCASSQDLRQGEQYFGPGTRLTVT.

The chain couples TRBV6-2 or TRBV6-3 to TRBJ2-4; perhaps TRBD1 as D (7 bases). The germline CDR1 and CDR2 sequences are MNHEY and SVGEGT. Trimming took off 3 bases at V and 0 bases at J, with 27 bases between the two ends. CDR3 size: 21 residues. Here the CDR3 reads CASSYPPGVGGNEIAKNIQYF. The CDR3 coding sequence is TGTGCCAGCAGTTATCCCCCGGGGGTAGGGGGCAACGAGATAGCCAAAAACATTCAGTACTTC.

The chain has TRBV9 and TRBJ1-1; D gene ambiguous. CDR1 SGDLS and CDR2 YYNGEE come from the germline V gene. Trimming took off 0 bases at V and 1 base at J, with 7 bases between the two ends. The CDR3 extends over 14 amino acids. The CDR3 region has the DNA TGTGCCAGCAGCGTAGTCCAGGCGAACACTGAAGCTTTCTTT. Residues: CASSVVQANTEAFF. The variable domain in full, completed from reference TRBV9 and TRBJ1-1, reads DSGVTQTPKHLITATGQRVTLRCSPRSGDLSVYWYQQSLDQGLQFLIQYYNGEERAKGNILERFSAQQFPDLHSELNLSSLELGDSALYFCASSVVQANTEAFFGQGTRLTVV.

The CDR3 nucleotides read TGTGCCAGCCGACGGGAGGGTCCAACTAATGAAAAACTGTTTTTT. Residues: CASRREGPTNEKLFF. This chain uses TRBV2 with TRBJ1-4; D is unclear. Germline-derived CDR1 and CDR2 are SNHLY and FYNNEI. The CDR3 is 15 amino acids. V gave up 8 bases and J gave up 0 bases, with 13 bases separating them.

This clone was picked up a small number of times. This chain uses TRBV5-1 with TRBJ2-3, with TRBD2 matching 9 bases. The length of the CDR3 is 16 residues. Germline lookup yields CDR1 SGHRS and CDR2 YFSETQ. The J segment lost 4 bases and the V segment lost 1 base, leaving 7 bases of the junction unmatched. The chain's CDR3 is CASSLSLAGRADTQYF. In DNA, the CDR3 is TGCGCCAGCAGCTTGAGTCTAGCGGGAAGAGCAGATACGCAGTATTTT. The full variable domain, with the rest looked up from reference TRBV5-1 and TRBJ2-3, is KAGVTQTPRYLIKTRGQQVTLSCSPISGHRSVSWYQQTPGQGLQFLFEYFSETQRNKGNFPGRFSGRQFSNSRSEMNVSTLELGDSALYLCASSLSLAGRADTQYFGPGTRLTVL.

In this sample, this clone turned up once. The chain employs TRBV5-1 and TRBJ2-1; 7 nucleotides match TRBD1. The J segment lost 0 bases and the V segment lost 4 bases, leaving 4 bases of the junction unmatched. Germline values: CDR1 SGHRS, CDR2 YFSETQ. The CDR3 runs 15 residues. For the CDR3, the DNA is TGCGCCAGCAGCCCAAGACAGGGCTCCTACAATGAGCAGTTCTTC. It is translated as CASSPRQGSYNEQFF. Complete variable domain (other parts from reference TRBV5-1 and TRBJ2-1): KAGVTQTPRYLIKTRGQQVTLSCSPISGHRSVSWYQQTPGQGLQFLFEYFSETQRNKGNFPGRFSGRQFSNSRSEMNVSTLELGDSALYLCASSPRQGSYNEQFFGPGTRLTVL.

The chain is built from TRBV4-3 and TRBJ1-6; possibly TRBD1 for D (5 bases). The germline V and J ends were trimmed by 0 bases and 7 bases, with 13 bases remaining between them. The CDR3 is made up of 16 amino acids. Germline-derived CDR1 and CDR2 are LGHNA and YSLEER. The CDR3 DNA follows: TGCGCCAGCAGCCAAGATATGACAGCCCTAAATTCACCCCTCCACTTT. Encoded protein: CASSQDMTALNSPLHF.

CDR3 region: CASSFLQRAVNEQFF. The CDR3 coding sequence is TGTGCCAGCAGCTTTCTACAGCGGGCCGTCAATGAGCAGTTCTTC. The rearrangement links TRBV5-4 to TRBJ2-1, with D maybe TRBD2 (6 bases). The CDR3 is 15 amino acids. Trimming pared 2 bases from V and 6 bases from J, leaving 15 bases between. From germline, CDR1 is SGHNT and CDR2 YYREEE (reference sequence).

The chain links TRBV4-3 to TRBJ2-7; D possibly corresponds to TRBD1 (6 bases). From germline, CDR1 is LGHNA and CDR2 YSLEER. The CDR3 runs to 15 residues. Trimming pared 5 bases from V and 3 bases from J, leaving 17 bases between. CDR3 in amino acids: CASSSRLTGRYEQYF. CDR3 in DNA: TGCGCCAGCAGCTCAAGATTGACAGGACGCTACGAGCAGTACTTC.

V gene TRBV10-3 combines with J gene TRBJ2-3; D gene unclear. This CDR3 is built from 11 residues. Germline-derived CDR1 and CDR2 are ENHRY and SYGVKD. The ends were cut back, 10 bases at V and 1 base at J, with 6 bases in the middle. The CDR3 is CATTGTDTQYF. CDR3 in DNA: TGTGCCACGACTGGCACAGATACGCAGTATTTT.

V usage is TRBV7-2 and J usage is TRBJ2-7; 7 nucleotides line up with TRBD1. From germline, CDR1 is SGHTA and CDR2 FQGNSA. The CDR3 runs 14 residues. Trimming at V came to 5 bases and at J to 2 bases, leaving 6 bases not matched to a gene. The CDR3 nucleotides are TGTGCCAGCAGCACCAACAGGGGAGCCTACGAGCAGTACTTC. Its translation: CASSTNRGAYEQYF.

V is TRBV28 and J is TRBJ1-5, with D unresolved. With 3 bases removed from V and 4 bases from J, the gap between germline ends came to 10 bases. Germline values: CDR1 MDHEN, CDR2 SYDVKM. The CDR3 extends over 14 amino acids. CDR3 coding DNA: TGTGCCAGCAGTTTGGACGGGAGTAATCAGCCCCAGCATTTT. Protein sequence: CASSLDGSNQPQHF.

CDR3 in amino acids: CASGGQIREKLFF. The CDR3 DNA reads TGTGCCAGCGGGGGACAGATCCGGGAAAAACTGTTTTTT. The chain links TRBV6-6 to TRBJ1-4; 7 bases agree with TRBD1. This CDR3 region has 13 residues. The V gene's germline CDR1 is MNHNY and CDR2 SVGAGI (reference sequence). With V trimmed by 8 bases and J by 8 bases, 8 bases remained unmatched.

J is TRBJ1-5 and V is TRBV6-2 or TRBV6-3; TRBD1 is a possible D gene (5 bases). CDR1 and CDR2 (germline): MNHEY, SVGEGT. The CDR3 contains 16 residues. The V and J ends lost 0 bases and 4 bases respectively, with 13 bases between them. The CDR3 is CASSYSIRAGNQPQHF. CDR3 bases: TGTGCCAGCAGTTACTCGATCAGGGCGGGGAATCAGCCCCAGCATTTT.

The chain recombines TRBV15 with TRBJ2-3; 13 bases are shared with TRBD2. The V gene's germline CDR1 is LNHNV and CDR2 YYDKDF (reference sequence). V lost 2 bases, J lost 5 bases, and 4 bases stayed unmatched. There are 16 residues in the CDR3. The CDR3 protein is CATSRTSGGVLDTQYF. CDR3 DNA: TGTGCCACCAGCAGAACTAGCGGGGGGGTATTAGATACGCAGTATTTT.

The chain has TRBV12-5 and TRBJ2-7; no reliable D call. The CDR3 sequence is 13 residues long. V was clipped by 0 bases and J by 4 bases, with 7 bases between them. Germline values: CDR1 LGHNT, CDR2 FRNRAP. In DNA form, the CDR3 reads TGTGCTAGTGGTTTGGTATGTCAGTACGAGCAGTACTTC. Translated, it gives CASGLVCQYEQYF.